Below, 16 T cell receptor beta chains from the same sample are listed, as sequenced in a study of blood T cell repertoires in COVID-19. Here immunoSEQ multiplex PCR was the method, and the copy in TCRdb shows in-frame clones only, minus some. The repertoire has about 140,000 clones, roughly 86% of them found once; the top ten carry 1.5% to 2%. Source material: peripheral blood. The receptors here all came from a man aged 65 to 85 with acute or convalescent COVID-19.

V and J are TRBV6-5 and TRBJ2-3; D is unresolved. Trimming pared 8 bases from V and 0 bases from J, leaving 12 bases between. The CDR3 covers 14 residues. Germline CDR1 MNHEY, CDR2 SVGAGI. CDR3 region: CASARKHSTDTQYF. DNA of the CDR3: TGTGCCAGCGCCCGAAAACACAGCACAGATACGCAGTATTTT.

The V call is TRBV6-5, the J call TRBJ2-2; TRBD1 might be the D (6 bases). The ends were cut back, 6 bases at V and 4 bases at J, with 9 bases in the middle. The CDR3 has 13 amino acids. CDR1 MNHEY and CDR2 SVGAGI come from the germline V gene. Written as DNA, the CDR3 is TGTGCCAGCAGAGCGACAGGCACCGGGGAGCTGTTTTTT. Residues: CASRATGTGELFF.

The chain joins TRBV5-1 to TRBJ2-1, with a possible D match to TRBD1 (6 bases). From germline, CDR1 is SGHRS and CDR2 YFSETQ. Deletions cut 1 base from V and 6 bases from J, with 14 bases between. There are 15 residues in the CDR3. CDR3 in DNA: TGCGCCAGCAGCTTGATAACAGGGCAAGGCAATGAGCAGTTCTTC. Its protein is CASSLITGQGNEQFF.

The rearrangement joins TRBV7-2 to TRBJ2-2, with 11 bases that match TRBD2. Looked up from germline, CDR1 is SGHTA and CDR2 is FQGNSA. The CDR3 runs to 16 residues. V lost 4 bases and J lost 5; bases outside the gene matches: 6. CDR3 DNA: TGTGCCAGCAGCTCAAGTAGCGGGAGGGTGACCGGGGAGCTGTTTTTT. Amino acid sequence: CASSSSSGRVTGELFF.

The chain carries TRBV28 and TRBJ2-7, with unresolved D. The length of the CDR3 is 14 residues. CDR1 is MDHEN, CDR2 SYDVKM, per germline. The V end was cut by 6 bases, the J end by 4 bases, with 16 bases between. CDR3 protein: CASSPPMTGYEQYF. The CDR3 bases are TGTGCCAGCAGCCCTCCTATGACTGGGTACGAGCAGTACTTC. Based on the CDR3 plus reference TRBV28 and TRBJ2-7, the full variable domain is DVKVTQSSRYLVKRTGEKVFLECVQDMDHENMFWYRQDPGLGLRLIYFSYDVKMKEKGDIPEGYSVSREKKERFSLILESASTNQTSMYLCASSPPMTGYEQYFGPGTRLTVT.

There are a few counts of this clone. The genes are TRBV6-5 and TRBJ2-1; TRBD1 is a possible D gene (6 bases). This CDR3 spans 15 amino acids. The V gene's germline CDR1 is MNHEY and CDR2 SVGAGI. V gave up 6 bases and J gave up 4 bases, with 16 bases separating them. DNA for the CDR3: TGTGCCAGCAGCTCCGCTGACAGGCTATACAATGAGCAGTTCTTC. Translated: CASSSADRLYNEQFF.

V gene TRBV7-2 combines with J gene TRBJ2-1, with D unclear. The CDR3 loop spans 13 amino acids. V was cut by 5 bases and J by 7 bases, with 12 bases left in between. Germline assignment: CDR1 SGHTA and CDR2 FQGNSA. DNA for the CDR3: TGTGCCAGCAGCGTAGACTTCGGGAATGAGCAGTTCTTC. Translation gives CASSVDFGNEQFF.

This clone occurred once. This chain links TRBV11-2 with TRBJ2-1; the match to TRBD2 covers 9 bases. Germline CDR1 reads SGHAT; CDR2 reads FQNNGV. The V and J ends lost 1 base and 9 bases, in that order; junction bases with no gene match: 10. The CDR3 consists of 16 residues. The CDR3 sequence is CASSLVSGTSIFEQFF. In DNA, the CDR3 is TGTGCCAGCAGCTTAGTATCCGGGACTAGCATCTTTGAGCAGTTCTTC.

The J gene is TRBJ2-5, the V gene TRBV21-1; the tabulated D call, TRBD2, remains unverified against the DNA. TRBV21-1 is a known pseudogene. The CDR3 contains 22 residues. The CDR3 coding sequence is TGTGCCAGCAGCAAAGCGGAGGGAAAGGGACTAGCGGGAGAAGTATTTAGGAAGACCCAGTACTTC. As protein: CASSKAEGKGLAGEVFRKTQYF.

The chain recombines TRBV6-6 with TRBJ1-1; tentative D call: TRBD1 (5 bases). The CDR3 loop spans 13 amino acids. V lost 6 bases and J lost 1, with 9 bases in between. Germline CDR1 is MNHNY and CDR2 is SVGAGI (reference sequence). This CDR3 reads CASRLQGNTEAFF. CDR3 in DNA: TGTGCCAGCAGACTTCAGGGGAACACTGAAGCTTTCTTT.

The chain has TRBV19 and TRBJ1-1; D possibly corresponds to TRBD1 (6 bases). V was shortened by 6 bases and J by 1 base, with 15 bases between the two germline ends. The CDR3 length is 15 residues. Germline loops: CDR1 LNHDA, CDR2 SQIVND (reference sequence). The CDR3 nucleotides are TGTGCCAGTAGCCCGCAGACGACAGGGAACACTGAAGCTTTCTTT. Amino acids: CASSPQTTGNTEAFF.

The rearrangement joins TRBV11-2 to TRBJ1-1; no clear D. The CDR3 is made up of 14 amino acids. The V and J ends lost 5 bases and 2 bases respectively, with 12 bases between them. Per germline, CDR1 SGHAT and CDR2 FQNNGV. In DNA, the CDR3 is TGTGCCAGCAGCGAGTTCGACACCAACACTGAAGCTTTCTTT. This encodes CASSEFDTNTEAFF.

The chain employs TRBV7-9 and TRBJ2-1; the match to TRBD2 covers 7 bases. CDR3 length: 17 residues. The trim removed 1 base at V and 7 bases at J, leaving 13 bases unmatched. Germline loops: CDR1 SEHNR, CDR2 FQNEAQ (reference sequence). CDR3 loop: CASSLGVGGTSVNEQFF. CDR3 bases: TGTGCCAGCAGCTTAGGCGTCGGGGGGACCAGTGTAAATGAGCAGTTCTTC.

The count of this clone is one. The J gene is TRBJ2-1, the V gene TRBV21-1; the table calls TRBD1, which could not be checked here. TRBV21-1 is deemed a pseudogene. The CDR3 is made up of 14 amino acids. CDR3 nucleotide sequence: TGTGCCGGGGATCGACAGGGAGTTGACAATGAGCAGTTCTTC. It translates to CAGDRQGVDNEQFF.

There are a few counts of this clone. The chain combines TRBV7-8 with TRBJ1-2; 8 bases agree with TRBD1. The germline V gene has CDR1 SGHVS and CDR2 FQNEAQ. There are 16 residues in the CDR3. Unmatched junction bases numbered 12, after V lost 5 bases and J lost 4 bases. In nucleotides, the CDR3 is TGTGCCAGCAGCCGAGTACAACTTGACAGGGGCTATGGCTACACCTTC. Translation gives CASSRVQLDRGYGYTF.

CDR3 in DNA: TGTGCCAGTCGGAGACAGGGTAACTATGGCTACACCTTC. Translation: CASRRQGNYGYTF. The genes are TRBV19 and TRBJ1-2; 7 nucleotides agree with TRBD1. The length of the CDR3 is 13 residues. CDR1 is LNHDA and CDR2 is SQIVND in the germline V gene (reference sequence). The J segment lost 1 base and the V segment lost 8 bases, leaving 4 bases of the junction unmatched.